Here is one T cell receptor beta chain with its context. The data derive from a study of blood T cell repertoires in COVID-19. Study overall: In each case, the material was cDNA or gDNA derived from T cells, B-cell-depleted T cells, or PBMCs.

Sequencing was performed with immunoSEQ multiplex PCR; in TCRdb, only in-frame clones are kept and a portion is missing. The profile shows about 220,000 clones, 65% to 90% of them singletons. The sequenced sample consisted of peripheral blood. This clonotype was obtained from a man in his fifties or sixties with active or convalescent COVID-19.

Here the CDR3 reads CASCPTPGNTIYF. In DNA, the CDR3 is TGTGCCAGCTGTCCTACTCCTGGAAACACCATATATTTT. The V gene is TRBV7-2, the J gene TRBJ1-3; D remains ambiguous. The CDR3 length is 13 residues. V lost 8 bases and J 2 bases, leaving 10 bases between the germline ends. Germline lookup yields CDR1 SGHTA and CDR2 FQGNSA.